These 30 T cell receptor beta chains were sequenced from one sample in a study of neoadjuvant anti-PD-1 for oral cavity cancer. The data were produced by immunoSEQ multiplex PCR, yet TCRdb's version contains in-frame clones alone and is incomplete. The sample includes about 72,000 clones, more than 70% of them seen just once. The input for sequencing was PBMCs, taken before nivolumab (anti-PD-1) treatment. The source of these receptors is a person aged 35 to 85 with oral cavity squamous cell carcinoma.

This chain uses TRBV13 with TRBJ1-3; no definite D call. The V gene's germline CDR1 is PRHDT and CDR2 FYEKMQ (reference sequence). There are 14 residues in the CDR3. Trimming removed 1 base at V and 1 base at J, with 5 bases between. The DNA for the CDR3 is TGTGCCAGCAGCTTAGCGGCTTCTGGAAACACCATATATTTT. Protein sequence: CASSLAASGNTIYF.

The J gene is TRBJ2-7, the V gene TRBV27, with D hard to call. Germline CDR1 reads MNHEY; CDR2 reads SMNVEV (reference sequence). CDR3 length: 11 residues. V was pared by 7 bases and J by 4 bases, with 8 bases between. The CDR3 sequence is CASKSIYEQYF. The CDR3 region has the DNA TGTGCCAGCAAATCTATATACGAGCAGTACTTC.

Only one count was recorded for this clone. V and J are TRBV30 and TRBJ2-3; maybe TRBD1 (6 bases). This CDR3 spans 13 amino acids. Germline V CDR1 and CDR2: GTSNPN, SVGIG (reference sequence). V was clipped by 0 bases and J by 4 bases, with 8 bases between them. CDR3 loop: CAWSVGAADTQYF. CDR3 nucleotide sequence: TGTGCCTGGAGTGTGGGGGCGGCAGATACGCAGTATTTT.

CDR3 nucleotide sequence: TGTGCCAGCAGCCGCCGGGGGAACAATCAGCCCCAGCATTTT. Translated, it gives CASSRRGNNQPQHF. The V call is TRBV21-1, the J call TRBJ1-5. TRBV21-1 is noted as a pseudogene. There are 14 residues in the CDR3.

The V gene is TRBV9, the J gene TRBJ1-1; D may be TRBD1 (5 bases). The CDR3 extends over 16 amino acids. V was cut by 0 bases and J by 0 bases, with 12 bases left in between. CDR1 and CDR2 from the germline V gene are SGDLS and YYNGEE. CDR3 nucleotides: TGTGCCAGCAGCGTAGGGGGGACGGACATGAACACTGAAGCTTTCTTT. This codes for CASSVGGTDMNTEAFF.

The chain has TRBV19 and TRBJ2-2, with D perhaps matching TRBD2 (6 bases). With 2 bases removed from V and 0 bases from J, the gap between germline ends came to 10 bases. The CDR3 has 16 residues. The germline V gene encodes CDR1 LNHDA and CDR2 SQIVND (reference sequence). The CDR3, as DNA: TGTGCCAGTAGTATATGGAGGGGTGCGAACACCGGGGAGCTGTTTTTT. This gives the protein CASSIWRGANTGELFF.

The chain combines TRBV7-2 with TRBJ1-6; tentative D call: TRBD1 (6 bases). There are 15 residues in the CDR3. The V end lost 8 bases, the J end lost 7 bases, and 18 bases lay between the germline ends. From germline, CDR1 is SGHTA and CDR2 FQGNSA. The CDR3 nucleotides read TGTGCCAGCCGTTTAGGGGGACCGCCGAATTCACCCCTCCACTTT. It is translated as CASRLGGPPNSPLHF.

Here the CDR3 DNA reads TGTGCCAGCAGCTTAGATCCCACCTATTCACCCCTCCACTTT. Its translation is CASSLDPTYSPLHF. The chain has TRBV7-8 and TRBJ1-6; no firm D call. Germline-derived CDR1 and CDR2 are SGHVS and FQNEAQ. V was trimmed by 1 base and J by 8 bases, leaving 9 bases between them. This CDR3 has 14 amino acids.

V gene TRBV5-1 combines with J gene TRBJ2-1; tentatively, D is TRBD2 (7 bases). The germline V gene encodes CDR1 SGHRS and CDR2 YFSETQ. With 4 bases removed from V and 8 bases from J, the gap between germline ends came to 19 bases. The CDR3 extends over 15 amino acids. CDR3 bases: TGCGCCAGCAGCCCGTCGGATACAGGGAGGGATGAGCAGTTCTTC. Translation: CASSPSDTGRDEQFF.

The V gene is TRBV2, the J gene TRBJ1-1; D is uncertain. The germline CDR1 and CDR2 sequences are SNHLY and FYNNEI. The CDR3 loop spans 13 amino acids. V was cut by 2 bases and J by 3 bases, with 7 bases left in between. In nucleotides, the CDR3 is TGTGCCAGCAGTGAAACGGGGTACACTGAAGCTTTCTTT. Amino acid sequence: CASSETGYTEAFF.

In DNA form, the CDR3 reads TGTGCCAGTAGTATCATCGGACAACAGGCAGACTATGGCTACACCTTC. Amino acid sequence: CASSIIGQQADYGYTF. V is TRBV19 and J is TRBJ1-2, with a possible D match to TRBD1 (5 bases). The CDR3 contains 16 residues. The V end lost 3 bases, the J end lost 3 bases, and 17 bases lay between the germline ends. The germline V gene encodes CDR1 LNHDA and CDR2 SQIVND (reference sequence).

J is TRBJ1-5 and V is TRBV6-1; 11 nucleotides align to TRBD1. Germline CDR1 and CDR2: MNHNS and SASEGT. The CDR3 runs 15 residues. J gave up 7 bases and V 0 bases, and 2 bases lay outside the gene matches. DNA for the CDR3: TGTGCCAGCAGTGAAGCGGGACAGGGGGGGCAGCCCCAGCATTTT. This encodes CASSEAGQGGQPQHF.

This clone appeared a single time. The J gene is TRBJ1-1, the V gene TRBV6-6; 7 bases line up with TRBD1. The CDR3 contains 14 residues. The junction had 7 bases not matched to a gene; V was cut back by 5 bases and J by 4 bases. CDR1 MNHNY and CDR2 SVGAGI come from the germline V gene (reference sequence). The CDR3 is CASSPGTVGTEAFF. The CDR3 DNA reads TGTGCCAGCAGTCCCGGGACAGTGGGCACTGAAGCTTTCTTT.

CDR3 protein: CASSLGGSPYEQYF. CDR3 DNA: TGTGCCAGCAGCTTAGGGGGGTCACCCTACGAGCAGTACTTC. V and J are TRBV7-6 and TRBJ2-7; D possibly matches TRBD1 or TRBD2 (5 bases each). V was pared by 1 base and J by 2 bases, with 9 bases between. CDR1 is SGHVS, CDR2 FNYEAQ, per germline. The CDR3 is 14 amino acids.

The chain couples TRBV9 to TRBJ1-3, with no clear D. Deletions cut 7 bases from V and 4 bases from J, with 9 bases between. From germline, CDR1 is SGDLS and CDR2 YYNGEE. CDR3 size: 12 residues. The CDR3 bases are TGTGCCAGCGAGAGGTTCGGAAACACCATATATTTT. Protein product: CASERFGNTIYF.

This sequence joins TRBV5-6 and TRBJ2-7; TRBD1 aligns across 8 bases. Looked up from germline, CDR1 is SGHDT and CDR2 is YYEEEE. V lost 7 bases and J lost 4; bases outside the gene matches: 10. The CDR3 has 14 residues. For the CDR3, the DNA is TGTGCCAGCCGAGAGACAGGGGAACGGTACGAGCAGTACTTC. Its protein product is CASRETGERYEQYF. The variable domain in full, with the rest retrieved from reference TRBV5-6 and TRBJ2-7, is DAGVTQSPTHLIKTRGQQVTLRCSPKSGHDTVSWYQQALGQGPQFIFQYYEEEERQRGNFPDRFSGHQFPNYSSELNVNALLLGDSALYLCASRETGERYEQYFGPGTRLTVT.

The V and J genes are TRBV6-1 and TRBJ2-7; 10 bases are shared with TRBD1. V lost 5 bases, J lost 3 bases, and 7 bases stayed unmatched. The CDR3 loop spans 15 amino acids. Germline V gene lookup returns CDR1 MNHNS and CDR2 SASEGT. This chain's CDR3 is CASSMTGGLGYEQYF. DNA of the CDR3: TGTGCCAGCAGTATGACAGGGGGCCTGGGCTACGAGCAGTACTTC.

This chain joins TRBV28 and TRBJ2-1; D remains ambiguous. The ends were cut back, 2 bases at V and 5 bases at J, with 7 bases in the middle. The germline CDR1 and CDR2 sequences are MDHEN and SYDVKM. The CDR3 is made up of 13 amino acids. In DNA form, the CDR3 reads TGTGCCAGCAGTTTACCCCCCGACAATGAGCAGTTCTTC. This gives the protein CASSLPPDNEQFF.

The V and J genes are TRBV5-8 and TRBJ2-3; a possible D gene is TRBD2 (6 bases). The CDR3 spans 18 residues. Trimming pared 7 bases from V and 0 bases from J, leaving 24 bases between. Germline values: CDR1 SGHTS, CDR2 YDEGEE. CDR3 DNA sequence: TGTGCCAGCCCCTCCTCCCTTTATCCTAGCGACAGCACAGATACGCAGTATTTT. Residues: CASPSSLYPSDSTDTQYF.

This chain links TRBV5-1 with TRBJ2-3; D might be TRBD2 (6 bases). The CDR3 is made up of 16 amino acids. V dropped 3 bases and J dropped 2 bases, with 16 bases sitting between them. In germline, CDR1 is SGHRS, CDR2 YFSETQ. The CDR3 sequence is CASSSGTFGNTDTQYF. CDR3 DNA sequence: TGCGCCAGCAGCTCAGGGACTTTCGGTAACACAGATACGCAGTATTTT.

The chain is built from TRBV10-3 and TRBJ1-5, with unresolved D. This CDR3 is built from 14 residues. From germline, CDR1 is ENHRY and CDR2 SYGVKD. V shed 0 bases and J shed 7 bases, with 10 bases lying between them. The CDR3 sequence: CAISESRVGQPQHF. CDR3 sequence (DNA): TGTGCCATCAGTGAGTCGAGGGTCGGACAGCCCCAGCATTTT.

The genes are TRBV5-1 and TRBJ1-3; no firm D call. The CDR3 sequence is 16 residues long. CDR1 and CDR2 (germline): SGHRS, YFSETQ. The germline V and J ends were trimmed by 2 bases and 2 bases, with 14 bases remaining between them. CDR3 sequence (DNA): TGCGCCAGCAGCTTAAACGGACGAGACCCTGGAAACACCATATATTTT. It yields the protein CASSLNGRDPGNTIYF.

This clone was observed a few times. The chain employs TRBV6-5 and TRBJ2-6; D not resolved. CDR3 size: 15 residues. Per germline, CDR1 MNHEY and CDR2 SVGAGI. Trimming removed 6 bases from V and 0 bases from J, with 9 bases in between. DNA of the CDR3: TGTGCCAGCAGCCCCGTTAGCTCTGGGGCCAACGTCCTGACTTTC. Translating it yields CASSPVSSGANVLTF.

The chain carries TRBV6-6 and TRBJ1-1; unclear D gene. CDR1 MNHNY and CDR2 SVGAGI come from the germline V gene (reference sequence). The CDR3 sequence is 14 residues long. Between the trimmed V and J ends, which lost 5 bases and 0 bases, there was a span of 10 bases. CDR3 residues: CASSGNTVNTEAFF. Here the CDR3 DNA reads TGTGCCAGCAGTGGCAATACAGTGAACACTGAAGCTTTCTTT.

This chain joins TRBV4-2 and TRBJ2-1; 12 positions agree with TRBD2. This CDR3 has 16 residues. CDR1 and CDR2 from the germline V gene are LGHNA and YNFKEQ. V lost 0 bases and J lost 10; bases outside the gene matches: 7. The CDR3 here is CASSQDPSGGAGEQFF. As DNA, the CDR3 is TGTGCCAGCAGCCAAGATCCTAGCGGGGGGGCAGGCGAGCAGTTCTTC.

The CDR3 nucleotides read TGTGCCAGCAGTTACCTGAGGGAAGAGACCCAGTACTTC. Amino acids: CASSYLREETQYF. The chain recombines TRBV6-5 with TRBJ2-5; a weak D match, TRBD2 (5 bases). V dropped 2 bases and J dropped 3 bases, with 7 bases sitting between them. Germline V gene sequence: CDR1 MNHEY, CDR2 SVGAGI. The CDR3 is 13 residues long.

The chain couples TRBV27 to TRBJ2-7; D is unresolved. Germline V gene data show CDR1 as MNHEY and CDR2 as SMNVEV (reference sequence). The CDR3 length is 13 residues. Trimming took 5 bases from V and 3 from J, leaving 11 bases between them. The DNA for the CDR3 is TGTGCCAGCAGTCTCACCTACAACTACGAGCAGTACTTC. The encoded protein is CASSLTYNYEQYF.

The CDR3 region is CASSSTGMNTGELFF. CDR3 bases: TGCGCCAGCAGCTCGACAGGGATGAACACCGGGGAGCTGTTTTTT. This chain connects TRBV5-1 to TRBJ2-2; 7 bases align to TRBD1. V was clipped by 3 bases and J by 1 base; unmatched bases: 3. The CDR3 totals 15 residues. From germline, CDR1 is SGHRS and CDR2 YFSETQ.

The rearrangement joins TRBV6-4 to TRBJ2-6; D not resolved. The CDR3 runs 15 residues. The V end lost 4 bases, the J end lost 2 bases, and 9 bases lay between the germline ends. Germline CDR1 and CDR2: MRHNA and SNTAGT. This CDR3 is CASSVTAAGANVLTF. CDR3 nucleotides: TGTGCCAGCAGTGTTACAGCAGCTGGGGCCAACGTCCTGACTTTC.

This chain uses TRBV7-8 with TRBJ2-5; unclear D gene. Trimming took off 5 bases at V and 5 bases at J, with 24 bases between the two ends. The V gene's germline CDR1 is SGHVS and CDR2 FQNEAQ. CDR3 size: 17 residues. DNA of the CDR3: TGTGCCAGCAGCCGTACAAGGGTGTGGGGAACAAGGGAGACCCAGTACTTC. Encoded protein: CASSRTRVWGTRETQYF.